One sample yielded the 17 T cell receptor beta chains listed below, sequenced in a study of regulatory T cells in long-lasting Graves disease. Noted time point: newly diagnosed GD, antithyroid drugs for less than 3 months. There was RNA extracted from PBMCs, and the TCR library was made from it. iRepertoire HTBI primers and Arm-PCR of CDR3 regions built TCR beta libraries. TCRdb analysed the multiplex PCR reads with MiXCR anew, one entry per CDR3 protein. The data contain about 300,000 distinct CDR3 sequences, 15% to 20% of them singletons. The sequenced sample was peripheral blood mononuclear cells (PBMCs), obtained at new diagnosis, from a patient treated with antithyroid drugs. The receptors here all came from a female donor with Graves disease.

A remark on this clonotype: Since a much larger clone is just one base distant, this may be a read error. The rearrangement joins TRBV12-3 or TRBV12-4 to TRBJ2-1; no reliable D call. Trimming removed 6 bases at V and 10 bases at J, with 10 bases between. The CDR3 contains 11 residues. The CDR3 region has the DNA TGTGCCAGCAGCCTGTATTTGGAGCAGTTCTTC. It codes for CASSLYLEQFF.

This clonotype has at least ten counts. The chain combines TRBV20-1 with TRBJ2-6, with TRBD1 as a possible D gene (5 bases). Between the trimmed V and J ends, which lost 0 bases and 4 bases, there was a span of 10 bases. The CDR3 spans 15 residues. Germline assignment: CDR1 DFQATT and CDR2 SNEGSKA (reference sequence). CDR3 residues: CSARELQGGANVLTF. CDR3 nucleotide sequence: TGCAGTGCTAGAGAACTCCAGGGAGGGGCCAACGTCCTGACTTTC.

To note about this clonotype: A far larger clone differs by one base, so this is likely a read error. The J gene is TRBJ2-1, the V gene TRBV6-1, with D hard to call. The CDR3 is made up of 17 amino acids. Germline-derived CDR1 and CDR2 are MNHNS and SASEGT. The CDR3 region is CASRAPGWRSSYNEQLF. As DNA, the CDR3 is TGTGCCAGCCGCGCTCCGGGTTGGCGGAGCTCCTACAATGAGCAGCTCTTC.

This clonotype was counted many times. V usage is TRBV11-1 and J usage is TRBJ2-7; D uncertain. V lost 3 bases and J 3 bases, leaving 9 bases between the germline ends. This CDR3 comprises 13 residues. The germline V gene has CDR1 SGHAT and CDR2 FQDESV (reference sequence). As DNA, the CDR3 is TGTGCCAGCAGCTTTCGCCAAAACTACGAGCAGTACTTC. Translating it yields CASSFRQNYEQYF.

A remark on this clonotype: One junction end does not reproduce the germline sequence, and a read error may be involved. CDR3 region: CSARATSGRPSGYERYF. CDR3 DNA sequence: TGCAGTGCTAGAGCGACTAGCGGGAGGCCCTCAGGCTACGAGCGGTACTTC. The chain carries TRBV20-1 and TRBJ2-7; 13 nucleotides match TRBD2. Germline values: CDR1 DFQATT, CDR2 SNEGSKA (reference sequence). The CDR3 runs 17 residues.

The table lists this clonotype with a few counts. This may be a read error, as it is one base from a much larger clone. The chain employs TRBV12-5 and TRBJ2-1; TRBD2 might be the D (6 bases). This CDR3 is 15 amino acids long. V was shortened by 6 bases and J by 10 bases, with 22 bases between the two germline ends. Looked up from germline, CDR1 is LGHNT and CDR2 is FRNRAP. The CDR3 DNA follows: TGTGCTAGTGGCCCGAGGGGACTTTCCATCGACGAGCAGTTCTTC. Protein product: CASGPRGLSIDEQFF.

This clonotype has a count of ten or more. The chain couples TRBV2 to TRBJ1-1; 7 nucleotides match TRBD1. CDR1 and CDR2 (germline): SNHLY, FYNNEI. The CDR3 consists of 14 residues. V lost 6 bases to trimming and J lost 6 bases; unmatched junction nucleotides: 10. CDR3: CASRRAGGSSEAFF. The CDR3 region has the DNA TGTGCCAGCAGGAGGGCAGGGGGTTCTTCTGAAGCTTTCTTT.

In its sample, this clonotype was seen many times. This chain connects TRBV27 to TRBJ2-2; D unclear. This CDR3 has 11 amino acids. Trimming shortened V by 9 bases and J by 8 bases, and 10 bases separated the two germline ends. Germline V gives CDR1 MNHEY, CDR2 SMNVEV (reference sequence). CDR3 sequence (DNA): TGTGCCAGTACCGTTTCGGGGGAGCTGTTTTTT. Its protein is CASTVSGELFF.

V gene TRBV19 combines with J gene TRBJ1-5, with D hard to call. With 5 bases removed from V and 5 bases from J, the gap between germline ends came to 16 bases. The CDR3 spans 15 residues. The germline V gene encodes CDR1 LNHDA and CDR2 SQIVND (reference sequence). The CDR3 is CASSPIAAGDQPQHF. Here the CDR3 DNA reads TGTGCCAGTAGTCCCATCGCGGCGGGAGATCAGCCCCAGCATTTT. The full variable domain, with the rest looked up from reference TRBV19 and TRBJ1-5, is DGGITQSPKYLFRKEGQNVTLSCEQNLNHDAMYWYRQDPGQGLRLIYYSQIVNDFQKGDIAEGYSVSREKKESFPLTVTSAQKNPTAFYLCASSPIAAGDQPQHFGDGTRLSIL.

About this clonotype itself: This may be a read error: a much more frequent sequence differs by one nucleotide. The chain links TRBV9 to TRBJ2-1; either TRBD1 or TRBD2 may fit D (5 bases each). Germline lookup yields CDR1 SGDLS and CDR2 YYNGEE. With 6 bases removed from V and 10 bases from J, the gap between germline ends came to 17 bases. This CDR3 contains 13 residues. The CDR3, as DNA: TGTGCCAGCACCCCTGGGGACCCTTACGAGCAGTTCTTC. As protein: CASTPGDPYEQFF.

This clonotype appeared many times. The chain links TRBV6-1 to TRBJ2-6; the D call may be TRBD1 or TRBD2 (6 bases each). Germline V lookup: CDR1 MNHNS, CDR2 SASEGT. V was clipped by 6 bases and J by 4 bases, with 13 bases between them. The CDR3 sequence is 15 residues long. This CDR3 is CASRAGGSGANVLTF. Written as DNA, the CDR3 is TGTGCCAGCAGGGCCGGGGGCTCGGGGGCCAACGTCCTGACTTTC.

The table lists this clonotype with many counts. CDR3 DNA sequence: TGTGCCAGCAGTTACACACCGGGACTAGCGGATACCTACGAGCAGTACTTC. This encodes CASSYTPGLADTYEQYF. The J gene is TRBJ2-7, the V gene TRBV6-2 or TRBV6-3; 11 positions agree with TRBD2. The V segment lost 2 bases and the J segment 2 bases; nucleotides outside the gene matches: 8. The CDR3 length is 17 residues. Looked up from germline, CDR1 is MNHEY and CDR2 is SVGEGT.

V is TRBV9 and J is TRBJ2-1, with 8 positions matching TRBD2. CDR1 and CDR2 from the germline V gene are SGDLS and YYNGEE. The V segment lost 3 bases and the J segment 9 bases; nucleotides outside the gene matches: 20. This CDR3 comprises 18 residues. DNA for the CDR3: TGTGCCAGCAGCGAGGGACTAGTTGGGGGGGGGGATTTCAGTGAGCAGTTCTTC. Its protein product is CASSEGLVGGGDFSEQFF.

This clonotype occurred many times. This chain's CDR3 is CASSGGGQRNYGYTF. The CDR3 DNA sequence: TGTGCCAGCAGTGGGGGGGGACAGCGTAACTATGGCTACACCTTC. This chain uses TRBV6-1 with TRBJ1-2; the match to TRBD1 covers 7 bases. CDR1 MNHNS and CDR2 SASEGT come from the germline V gene. The CDR3 has 15 amino acids. Trimming cost V 4 bases and J 1 base; bases outside gene matches: 6.

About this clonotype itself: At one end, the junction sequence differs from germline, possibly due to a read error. This chain's CDR3 is CAISSLRGKEGNTIYF. The CDR3 DNA follows: TGTGCCATCAGTTCCCTAAGGGGAAAGGAGGGGAATACCATATATTTT. The chain recombines TRBV12-3 or TRBV12-4 with TRBJ1-3; D perhaps matches TRBD1 (5 bases). The CDR3 extends over 16 amino acids.

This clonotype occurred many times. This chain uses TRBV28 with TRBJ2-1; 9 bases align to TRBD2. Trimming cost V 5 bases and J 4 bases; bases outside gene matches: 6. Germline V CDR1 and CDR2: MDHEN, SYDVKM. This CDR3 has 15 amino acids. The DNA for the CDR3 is TGTGCCAGCAGTCCAGCGGGAGGCCCATACAATGAGCAGTTCTTC. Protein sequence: CASSPAGGPYNEQFF. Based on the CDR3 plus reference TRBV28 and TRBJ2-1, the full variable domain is DVKVTQSSRYLVKRTGEKVFLECVQDMDHENMFWYRQDPGLGLRLIYFSYDVKMKEKGDIPEGYSVSREKKERFSLILESASTNQTSMYLCASSPAGGPYNEQFFGPGTRLTVL.

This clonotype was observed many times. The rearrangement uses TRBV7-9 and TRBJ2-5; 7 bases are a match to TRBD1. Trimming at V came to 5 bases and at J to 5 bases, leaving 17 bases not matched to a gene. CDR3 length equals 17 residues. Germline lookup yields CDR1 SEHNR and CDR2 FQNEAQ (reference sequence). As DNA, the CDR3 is TGTGCCAGCAGCGCCCATCCCCCGACAGGGCATGGGGAGACCCAGTACTTC. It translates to CASSAHPPTGHGETQYF.